This is a list of T cell receptor beta chains from one sample in a study of blood T cell repertoires in COVID-19. The table came from immunoSEQ multiplex PCR; TCRdb's copy has only in-frame clones and leaves some out. The profile shows 310,000 or so clones, just over 85% of them singletons. The sample was PBMCs or T cells enriched from blood (not recorded which). These receptors all stem from a woman under 30 who had recovered from COVID-19. Each CDR3 is given with its conserved first and last residue. A D gene is named only where the DNA matches it firmly.

j_gene	v_gene	d_gene	CDR3nt	CDR3aa
TRBJ2-7	TRBV4-1	TRBD1	TGCGCCAGCAGCCAAATCCCAGACAGGGGTCTCGGACGAGCGGTAGTGTCCTACGAGCAGTACTTC	CASSQIPDRGLGRAVVSYEQYF
TRBJ2-2	TRBV24-1	TRBD1	TGTGCCACCAGTGATTTGAGACCGGGACAGGGGGCGACCGGGGAGCTGTTTTTT	CATSDLRPGQGATGELFF
TRBJ1-3	TRBV30	.	TGTGCCTGGAGCAGGGTGTATTCTGGAAACACCATATATTTT	CAWSRVYSGNTIYF
TRBJ2-7	TRBV5-1	.	TGCGCCAGCAGCTTGGGGGCAGTCGTGACCTACGAGCAGTACTTC	CASSLGAVVTYEQYF
TRBJ1-1	TRBV29-1	.	TGCAGCGTCCACAACAGGAACAGTAACGCTGAAGCTTTCTTT	CSVHNRNSNAEAFF
TRBJ2-7	TRBV5-1	TRBD1	TGCGCCAGCAGCTTGGGCGGTTGGACAGGCGACTCCTACGAGCAGTACTTC	CASSLGGWTGDSYEQYF
TRBJ2-1	TRBV3-1/TRBV3-2	TRBD2	TGTGCCAGCAGCCCCCGGACTAGCGGGAGTTCTGGTGAGCAGTTCTTC	CASSPRTSGSSGEQFF
TRBJ1-1	TRBV6-5	TRBD1	TGTGCCAGCAGTTACTCCAACAGGGGATTTGTGGCTTTCTTT	CASSYSNRGFVAFF
TRBJ1-3	TRBV5-4	.	TGTGCCAGCAGCTTGCAGTTCGGGGCTGGAAACACCATATATTTT	CASSLQFGAGNTIYF
TRBJ1-2	TRBV10-3	.	TGTGCCATCAGTGAGACAGACTATGGCTACACCTTC	CAISETDYGYTF
TRBJ2-1	TRBV11-2	TRBD2	TGTGCCAGCAGCCCGGGACTAGCGGGAGTGATGCGTGGTGAGCAGTTCTTC	CASSPGLAGVMRGEQFF